Listed here are 27 T cell receptor beta chains from one sample, sequenced in a study of post-analysis software for immune sequencing data. Study observations and caveats: Controls had lower frequencies than patients of 4 or 5 TRBV segments, which included TRBV5-6, TRBV5-1 and TRBV20-1.

Incorporated into the TCR beta cDNA libraries were unique molecular identifiers, which served to reduce PCR and sequencing biases. One entry per CDR3 protein, called by TCRdb with MiXCR from the PCR reads. The repertoire consists of 650,000 to 900,000 distinct CDR3 sequences, with roughly 50% occurring once and the leading ten covering roughly 4.9%. These TCRs are of unknown antigen specificity. Source material: blood. The receptors stem from a girl aged 10 to 17 with multiple sclerosis.

This rearrangement joins TRBV7-2 to TRBJ1-2, with a possible D match to TRBD1 (5 bases). V was pared by 5 bases and J by 8 bases, with 12 bases between. The CDR3 runs 12 residues. CDR1 and CDR2 (germline): SGHTA, FQGNSA. CDR3 bases: TGTGCCAGCAGCCTGAGGGGTATGGGCTACACCTTC. Translated, it gives CASSLRGMGYTF. Supplemented by reference TRBV7-2 and TRBJ1-2, the full variable domain reads GAGVSQSPSNKVTEKGKDVELRCDPISGHTALYWYRQSLGQGLEFLIYFQGNSAPDKSGLPSDRFSAERTGGSVSTLTIQRTQQEDSAVYLCASSLRGMGYTFGSGTRLTVV.

This clonotype was counted only a few times. This chain joins TRBV24-1 and TRBJ1-5; unclear D gene. The CDR3 sequence is 14 residues long. Per germline, CDR1 KGHDR and CDR2 SFDVKD. V was cut by 7 bases and J by 4 bases, with 13 bases left in between. The DNA for the CDR3 is TGTGCCACCAGCGACCACTCTCTTAATCAGCCCCAGCATTTT. Its translation is CATSDHSLNQPQHF.

This clonotype has more than one count but fewer than ten. The chain uses TRBV28 and TRBJ2-5, with a possible D match to TRBD1 (6 bases). Trimming pared 6 bases from V and 3 bases from J, leaving 11 bases between. The germline V gene has CDR1 MDHEN and CDR2 SYDVKM. There are 13 residues in the CDR3. In nucleotides, the CDR3 is TGTGCCAGCAGAGGCAGGGGAGAAGAGACCCAGTACTTC. As protein: CASRGRGEETQYF.

This clonotype was picked up a small number of times. The rearrangement uses TRBV20-1 and TRBJ2-7; 12 bases line up with TRBD2. With 6 bases clipped from V and 7 bases from J, the junction kept 10 bases outside the gene matches. Germline values: CDR1 DFQATT, CDR2 SNEGSKA (reference sequence). This CDR3 spans 14 amino acids. The CDR3 here is CSADLAGGGLEQYF. The CDR3 DNA follows: TGCAGTGCGGACCTAGCGGGAGGGGGTTTGGAGCAGTACTTC.

The chain employs TRBV14 and TRBJ2-3; D not resolved. Trimming stripped 4 bases from V and 9 bases from J, with 14 bases between. This CDR3 spans 13 amino acids. Germline V lookup: CDR1 SGHDN, CDR2 FVKESK. CDR3 in amino acids: CASSPPSLSTQYF. CDR3 in DNA: TGTGCCAGCAGCCCACCCTCACTGTCAACGCAGTATTTT.

Details on this clonotype: Relative to the germline gene, one junction end is altered; a read error may explain this. V and J are TRBV29-1 and TRBJ2-1; 8 bases are a match to TRBD2. The germline gives CDR1 SQVTM, CDR2 ANQGSEA. The CDR3 contains 14 residues. The CDR3 region is CGVDSLAGYNEQFF. The DNA of the CDR3 is TGCGGCGTTGATAGTCTAGCGGGTTACAATGAGCAGTTCTTC.

This clonotype was picked up one time. V and J are TRBV6-6 and TRBJ2-7, with a weak D call TRBD1 (6 bases). The germline V gene encodes CDR1 MNHNY and CDR2 SVGAGI (reference sequence). The ends were cut back, 2 bases at V and 3 bases at J, with 11 bases in the middle. This CDR3 comprises 14 residues. This chain's CDR3 is CASSYAGENYEQYF. CDR3 in DNA: TGTGCCAGCAGTTACGCAGGGGAGAACTACGAGCAGTACTTC.

The genes are TRBV6-2 or TRBV6-3 and TRBJ2-6; TRBD1 aligns across 9 bases. Germline values: CDR1 MNHEY, CDR2 SVGEGT. The CDR3 is 18 residues long. The junction had 8 bases not matched to a gene; V was cut back by 5 bases and J by 0 bases. CDR3 sequence reads: CASSNGTGSSSGANVLTF. The CDR3 DNA is TGTGCCAGCAGTAACGGGACAGGGTCGAGCTCTGGGGCCAACGTCCTGACTTTC.

Many counts were recorded for this clonotype. The chain couples TRBV28 to TRBJ2-7; no clear D. The ends were cut back, 6 bases at V and 3 bases at J, with 6 bases in the middle. Germline CDR1 reads MDHEN; CDR2 reads SYDVKM. This CDR3 has 11 residues. CDR3 in DNA: TGTGCCAGCAGCCGCTACTACGAGCAGTACTTC. It translates to CASSRYYEQYF.

The chain combines TRBV2 with TRBJ2-7; 10 bases are a match to TRBD2. The J call is in doubt because the DNA end fits TRBJ2-5 better. The germline gives CDR1 SNHLY, CDR2 FYNNEI. This CDR3 contains 15 residues. The CDR3 region is CASSDLLAGQETQYF. The CDR3 nucleotides are TGTGCCAGCAGTGATTTACTAGCGGGACAGGAGACCCAGTACTTC.

The genes are TRBV6-6 and TRBJ2-4; a possible D gene is TRBD2 (5 bases). Germline-derived CDR1 and CDR2 are MNHNY and SVGAGI (reference sequence). The length of the CDR3 is 13 residues. The germline V and J ends were trimmed by 5 bases and 3 bases, with 8 bases remaining between them. CDR3 nucleotide sequence: TGTGCCAGCAGTCGCGCGGGCAAAAACATTCAGTACTTC. This translates into CASSRAGKNIQYF.

V usage is TRBV20-1 and J usage is TRBJ2-5; TRBD1 might be the D (6 bases). The CDR3 is made up of 11 amino acids. Germline V gene lookup returns CDR1 DFQATT and CDR2 SNEGSKA (reference sequence). The V end lost 6 bases, the J end lost 11 bases, and 16 bases lay between the germline ends. The CDR3 nucleotides read TGCAGTGCCCTAGGTGAGAGGGGGCAGTACTTC. Amino acid sequence: CSALGERGQYF.

This sequence joins TRBV15 and TRBJ2-5; D uncertain. This CDR3 region has 13 residues. Germline-derived CDR1 and CDR2 are LNHNV and YYDKDF (reference sequence). V gave up 4 bases and J gave up 4 bases, with 10 bases separating them. The CDR3 DNA reads TGTGCCACCAGCACCTCCCGACGAGAGACCCAGTACTTC. It encodes CATSTSRRETQYF.

This clonotype came up a few times. An end of the junction differs from the germline gene, which may be a read error. The gene calls are TRBV20-1 and TRBJ2-1; 10 bases align to TRBD2. Germline V gene data show CDR1 as DFQATT and CDR2 as SNEGSKA (reference sequence). The CDR3 consists of 17 residues. CDR3 residues: CSAKELAGKSSYNEQFF. Written as DNA, the CDR3 is TGCAGCGCTAAGGAACTAGCGGGGAAAAGCTCCTACAATGAGCAGTTCTTC.

This clonotype turned up a few times. The chain is built from TRBV6-5 and TRBJ2-1; D call uncertain. The CDR3 loop spans 14 amino acids. Deletions cut 6 bases from V and 2 bases from J, with 11 bases between. Germline CDR1 MNHEY, CDR2 SVGAGI. For the CDR3, the DNA is TGTGCCAGCAGCAACCAGTCCCCCTACAATGAGCAGTTCTTC. It yields the protein CASSNQSPYNEQFF.

The chain carries TRBV20-1 and TRBJ2-3; D gene uncertain. The CDR3 covers 11 residues. From germline, CDR1 is DFQATT and CDR2 SNEGSKA (reference sequence). Trimming removed 8 bases at V and 5 bases at J, with 11 bases between. The DNA for the CDR3 is TGCAGTACCAGACTTATAGATACGCAGTATTTT. This encodes CSTRLIDTQYF.

This clonotype was observed a handful of times. The chain employs TRBV6-1 and TRBJ1-2; perhaps TRBD1 as D (5 bases). Looked up from germline, CDR1 is MNHNS and CDR2 is SASEGT. Trimming pared 6 bases from V and 4 bases from J, leaving 9 bases between. This CDR3 comprises 12 residues. The CDR3 is CASRAGPYGYTF. The CDR3 DNA sequence: TGTGCCAGCAGGGCGGGGCCCTATGGCTACACCTTC.

This clonotype appeared many times. The chain has TRBV27 and TRBJ2-1; the D gene is possibly TRBD2 (5 bases). The V gene lost 2 bases and the J gene lost 0 bases, with 5 bases spanning the gap. The length of the CDR3 is 14 residues. Germline V lookup: CDR1 MNHEY, CDR2 SMNVEV (reference sequence). CDR3 amino acids: CASSLGSSYNEQFF. In DNA, the CDR3 is TGTGCCAGCAGTTTAGGGAGCTCCTACAATGAGCAGTTCTTC.

The CDR3 region has the DNA TGCAGCGTTGAAGAGTCCCGAAATGAGCAGTTCTTC. Residues: CSVEESRNEQFF. The genes are TRBV29-1 and TRBJ2-1; unclear D gene. The CDR3 covers 12 residues. Germline assignment: CDR1 SQVTM and CDR2 ANQGSEA. V gave up 0 bases and J gave up 7 bases, with 7 bases separating them.

This clonotype was seen more than once but under ten times. J is TRBJ2-1 and V is TRBV11-2; 13 positions agree with TRBD2. Looked up from germline, CDR1 is SGHAT and CDR2 is FQNNGV. The CDR3 has 15 amino acids. Trimming took 5 bases from V and 7 from J; bases not matched to a gene: 5. The CDR3 loop is CASSLKTSGRNEQFF. The DNA of the CDR3 is TGTGCCAGCAGCCTAAAGACTAGCGGGAGGAATGAGCAGTTCTTC.

The chain recombines TRBV7-9 with TRBJ2-7; the D gene is possibly TRBD2 (6 bases). Germline lookup yields CDR1 SEHNR and CDR2 FQNEAQ (reference sequence). The CDR3 is 12 residues long. Deletions cut 3 bases from V and 6 bases from J, with 9 bases between. CDR3: CASSFEGLEQYF. CDR3 sequence (DNA): TGTGCCAGCAGCTTTGAGGGACTCGAGCAGTACTTC.

Regarding this clonotype: This CDR3 fails to terminate in the conserved phenylalanine or tryptophan, so it likely reflects a read error. J is TRBJ1-1 and V is TRBV6-5, with D hard to call. Trimming pared 9 bases from V and 4 bases from J, leaving 15 bases between. Germline V CDR1 and CDR2: MNHEY, SVGAGI. The CDR3 has 13 residues. This chain's CDR3 is CASGQWFGTEAFL. CDR3 sequence (DNA): TGTGCCAGTGGGCAGTGGTTCGGCACTGAAGCTTTCTTG.

This clonotype was found a few times. The chain joins TRBV24-1 to TRBJ2-1, with TRBD1 matching over 9 bases. J gave up 7 bases and V 1 base, and 4 bases lay outside the gene matches. Germline-derived CDR1 and CDR2 are KGHDR and SFDVKD. The CDR3 covers 15 residues. This CDR3 is CATSDLQGAKNEQFF. In nucleotides, the CDR3 is TGTGCCACCAGTGATTTACAGGGGGCAAAAAATGAGCAGTTCTTC.

This clonotype was observed a few times. The V call is TRBV4-3, the J call TRBJ2-5; a possible D gene is TRBD1 (6 bases). Germline loops: CDR1 LGHNA, CDR2 YSLEER. With 0 bases removed from V and 4 bases from J, the gap between germline ends came to 18 bases. The CDR3 sequence is 17 residues long. In nucleotides, the CDR3 is TGCGCCAGCAGCCAAGATGGGGGCGGCGGAGGAGTAGAGACCCAGTACTTC. Protein: CASSQDGGGGGVETQYF.

This clonotype was counted only a few times. The J gene is TRBJ2-6, the V gene TRBV30, with D possibly being TRBD2 (5 bases). Per the germline V gene, CDR1 is GTSNPN and CDR2 is SVGIG (reference sequence). This CDR3 is 17 amino acids long. Deletions cut 3 bases from V and 0 bases from J, with 15 bases between. For the CDR3, the DNA is TGTGCCTGGAGCTTCCTCCACCGGGACTCTGGGGCCAACGTCCTGACTTTC. Translated: CAWSFLHRDSGANVLTF. Supplemented by reference TRBV30 and TRBJ2-6, the full variable domain reads SQTIHQWPATLVQPVGSPLSLECTVEGTSNPNLYWYRQAAGRGLQLLFYSVGIGQISSEVPQNLSASRPQDRQFILSSKKLLLSDSGFYLCAWSFLHRDSGANVLTFGAGSRLTVL.

The chain couples TRBV28 to TRBJ2-7; no firm D call. Germline V gives CDR1 MDHEN, CDR2 SYDVKM. The CDR3 has 14 residues. V was pared by 7 bases and J by 2 bases, with 15 bases between. The CDR3 DNA reads TGTGCCAGCACCGCGAGTATAAGCCCCTACGAGCAGTACTTC. Translated: CASTASISPYEQYF.

This clonotype was observed a single time. The V and J genes are TRBV7-8 and TRBJ2-5; D possibly corresponds to TRBD2 (6 bases). The DNA matches TRBJ2-7 better at its end, which makes the J call doubtful. This CDR3 contains 15 residues. Germline CDR1 reads SGHVS; CDR2 reads FQNEAQ. For the CDR3, the DNA is TGTGCCAGCAGCTTAACGTTCGGGGGAACGGGCGAGCAGTACTTC. Translated, it gives CASSLTFGGTGEQYF.